This T cell receptor (beta chain) derives from a study of T cell responses to AZD1222 COVID-19 vaccine. About the study: Pooled together were second doses at about 4 or about 12 weeks. The study's findings and limits: The donors showed a predominance of white British ancestry and of females, with possible underestimation of clonal diversity.

The assay was immunoSEQ multiplex PCR, and TCRdb's table has in-frame clones only and misses some. The sample records about 130,000 clones, about 90% being singletons. Note on this clone: No antigen is known for it.

Germline-derived CDR1 and CDR2 are SGHAT and FQNNGV. V lost 1 base and J 2 bases, leaving 6 bases between the germline ends. The CDR3 sequence is 13 residues long. The genes are TRBV11-2 and TRBJ2-7, with a weak D call TRBD1 (6 bases). The receptor was derived from an adult in good health. Sequences were derived from peripheral blood, sampled on day 0 of AZD1222 vaccination. CDR3 in amino acids: CASSLAGAYEQYF. The CDR3 DNA follows: TGTGCCAGCAGCTTAGCAGGGGCCTACGAGCAGTACTTC.